This T cell receptor beta chain was sequenced for a study of high-grade serous ovarian cancer treatment subgroups. Study-level points and caveats: CDR1 and CDR2 were left unanalyzed; analyses focused on CDR3. Spatial context was lost because tumors were sequenced in bulk. Different patients shared almost no repertoire; same-patient tumors shared about 0.1 to 0.79.

Worth noting for this clone: Antigen specificity is unknown.

After removal of 5 bases from V and 6 bases from J, the junction contained 13 bases not matched to a gene. This CDR3 region has 16 residues. CDR1 and CDR2 from the germline V gene are SGHAT and FQNNGV. The repertoire was sequenced with immunoSEQ multiplex PCR; TCRdb's copy has only in-frame clones and lacks some. The sample carries about 7,600 clones, more than 60% recorded once. Tumor tissue was taken before any definitive surgery or chemotherapy was given. The origin of this receptor is a human donor with high-grade serous ovarian cancer. The gene calls are TRBV11-2 and TRBJ2-1, with 7 bases lining up with TRBD2. Sequencing used tumor tissue. The CDR3 nucleotides read TGTGCCAGCAGCCCAGTCCGAGCGGGACCGTTCAATGAGCAGTTCTTC. It specifies CASSPVRAGPFNEQFF.